This T cell receptor beta chain was observed in a study of human thymus T cells. Whole-study results and caveats: Related research has reported that thymic repertoires overlap highly among unrelated individuals.

Remarks on this clone: The target antigen is unknown.

V lost 4 bases and J 0 bases, leaving 10 bases between the germline ends. This CDR3 has 14 amino acids. Germline loops: CDR1 GTSNPN, CDR2 SVGIG (reference sequence). Thymus was obtained from resections taken during corrective heart surgery. This table comes from immunoSEQ multiplex PCR, and its TCRdb copy is limited to in-frame clones, with some not included. Of some 130,000 clones listed, about 93% were seen once; the top ten hold approximately 0.022%. The origin of this receptor is a boy less than two years old with a congenital heart defect but otherwise immunologically healthy. The sample comprised thymus tissue. This chain links TRBV30 with TRBJ2-4; D gene uncertain. The CDR3 spells CAWTSPLAKNIQYF. The CDR3 coding sequence is TGTGCCTGGACCTCTCCACTAGCCAAAAACATTCAGTACTTC. Looking up the rest from reference TRBV30 and TRBJ2-4 gives the full variable domain: SQTIHQWPATLVQPVGSPLSLECTVEGTSNPNLYWYRQAAGRGLQLLFYSVGIGQISSEVPQNLSASRPQDRQFILSSKKLLLSDSGFYLCAWTSPLAKNIQYFGAGTRLSVL.